Each of the 2 T cell receptor beta chains below was sequenced from the same sample in a study of CD8 T cells in ankylosing spondylitis. Notes on the study in general: Characteristic of ankylosing spondylitis blood, it appeared, was a TCR beta motif comprising roughly 8 highly homologous variants.

Their target antigens are unknown. Each CDR3 protein is one row after TCRdb ran MiXCR on the 5' RACE reads. This sample yields roughly 700,000 distinct CDR3 sequences, of which roughly 19% are seen a single time; about 20% belongs to the top ten. The sample comprised blood, either unsorted or a sorted T cell fraction (not recorded which). The receptor set was obtained from a male donor with ankylosing spondylitis.

This clonotype was recorded a few times. The CDR3 protein is CASSHAIGEQYF. The DNA of the CDR3 is TGTGCCAGCAGCCATGCTATTGGTGAGCAGTACTTC. The chain couples TRBV3-1 to TRBJ2-7; D is unresolved. V dropped 3 bases and J dropped 7 bases, with 10 bases sitting between them. The germline gives CDR1 LGHDT, CDR2 YNNKEL (reference sequence). This CDR3 is built from 12 residues.

In this sample, this clonotype turned up a few times. The chain joins TRBV20-1 to TRBJ1-1; maybe TRBD1 (6 bases). Germline assignment: CDR1 DFQATT and CDR2 SNEGSKA (reference sequence). The CDR3 runs 14 residues. V was pared by 4 bases and J by 2 bases, with 14 bases between. The CDR3 sequence: CSAIRDRTNTEAFF. CDR3 bases: TGCAGTGCTATCCGCGACAGGACTAACACTGAAGCTTTCTTT.